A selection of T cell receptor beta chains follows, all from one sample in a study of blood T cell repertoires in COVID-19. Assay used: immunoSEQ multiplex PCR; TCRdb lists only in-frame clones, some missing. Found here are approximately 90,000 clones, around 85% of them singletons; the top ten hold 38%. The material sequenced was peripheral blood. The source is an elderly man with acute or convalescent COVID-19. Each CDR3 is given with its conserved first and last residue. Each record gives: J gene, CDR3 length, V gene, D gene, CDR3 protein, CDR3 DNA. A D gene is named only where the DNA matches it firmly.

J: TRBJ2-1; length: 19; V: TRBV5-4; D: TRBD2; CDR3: CASSTLAGASIVGYNEQFF; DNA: TGTGCCAGCAGCACTTTAGCGGGAGCGTCCATAGTGGGGTACAATGAGCAGTTCTTC
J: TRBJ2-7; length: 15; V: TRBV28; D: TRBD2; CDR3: CASSPPGTSDHEQYF; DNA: TGTGCCAGCAGTCCACCGGGGACTAGCGACCACGAGCAGTACTTC
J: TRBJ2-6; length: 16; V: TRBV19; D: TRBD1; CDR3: CASSIGQGPGANVLTF; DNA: TGTGCCAGTAGTATCGGACAGGGGCCCGGGGCCAACGTCCTGACTTTC
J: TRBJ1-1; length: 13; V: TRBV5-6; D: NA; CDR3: CASSYQGGTEAFF; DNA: TGTGCCAGCAGCTACCAGGGAGGAACTGAAGCTTTCTTT
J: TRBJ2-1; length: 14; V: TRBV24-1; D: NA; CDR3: CATAGTPTYNEQFF; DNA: TGTGCCACAGCCGGGACACCTACCTACAATGAGCAGTTCTTC
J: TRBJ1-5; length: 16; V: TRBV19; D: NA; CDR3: CASSILSAASNQPQHF; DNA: TGTGCCAGTAGTATTCTATCTGCAGCGAGCAATCAGCCCCAGCATTTT
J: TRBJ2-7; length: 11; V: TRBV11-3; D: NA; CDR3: CASQGRGEQYF; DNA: TGTGCCAGTCAGGGAAGGGGTGAGCAGTACTTC
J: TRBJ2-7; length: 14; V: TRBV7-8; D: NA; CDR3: CASSLETASYEQYF; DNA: TGTGCCAGCAGCTTAGAAACAGCCTCCTACGAGCAGTACTTC
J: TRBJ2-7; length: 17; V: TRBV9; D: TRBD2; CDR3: CASSGGTSGRLGYEQYF; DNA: TGTGCCAGCTCGGGTGGGACTAGCGGGAGGTTGGGCTACGAGCAGTACTTC
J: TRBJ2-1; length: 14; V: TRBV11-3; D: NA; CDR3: CASSAGFSYNEQFF; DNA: TGTGCCAGCAGTGCAGGGTTTTCCTACAATGAGCAGTTCTTC
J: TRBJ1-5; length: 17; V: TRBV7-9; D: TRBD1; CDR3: CASSSILDREVNQPQHF; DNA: TGTGCCAGCAGCTCCATTCTGGACAGGGAGGTTAATCAGCCCCAGCATTTT
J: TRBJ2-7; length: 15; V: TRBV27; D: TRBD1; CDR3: CASSSDRQGRYEQYF; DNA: TGTGCCAGCAGTTCCGATAGACAGGGCCGCTACGAGCAGTACTTC
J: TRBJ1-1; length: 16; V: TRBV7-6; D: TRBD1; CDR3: CASSLNPQGAGTEAFF; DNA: TGTGCCAGCAGCTTAAATCCGCAGGGGGCGGGTACTGAAGCTTTCTTT
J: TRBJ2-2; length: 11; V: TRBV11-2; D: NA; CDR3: CASSAIGELFF; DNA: TGTGCCAGCAGCGCGATCGGGGAGCTGTTTTTT
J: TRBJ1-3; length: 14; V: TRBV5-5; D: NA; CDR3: CASSLVGDGNTIYF; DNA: TGTGCCAGCAGCTTGGTCGGGGATGGAAACACCATATATTTT
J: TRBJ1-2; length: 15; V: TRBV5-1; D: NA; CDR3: CASSLAPDSNYGYTF; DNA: TGCGCCAGCAGCTTGGCCCCGGACAGTAACTATGGCTACACCTTC